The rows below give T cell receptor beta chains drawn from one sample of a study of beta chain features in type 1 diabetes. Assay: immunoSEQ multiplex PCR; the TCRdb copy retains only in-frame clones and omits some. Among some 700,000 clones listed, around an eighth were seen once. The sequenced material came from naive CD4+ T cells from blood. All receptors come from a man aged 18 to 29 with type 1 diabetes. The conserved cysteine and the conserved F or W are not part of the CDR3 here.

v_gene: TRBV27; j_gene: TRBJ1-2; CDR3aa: ASSLAQGVGYGYT
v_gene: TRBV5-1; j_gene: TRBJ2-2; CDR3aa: ASSLAQGGSGELF
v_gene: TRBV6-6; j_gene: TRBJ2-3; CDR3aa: ASSYSPGTDTQY
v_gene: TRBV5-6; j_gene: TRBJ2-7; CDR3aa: ASSSETRAEQY
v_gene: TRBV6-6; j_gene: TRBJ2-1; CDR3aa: ASSGGGVEDNEQF
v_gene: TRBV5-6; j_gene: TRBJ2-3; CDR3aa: ASSLARTGWTDTQY
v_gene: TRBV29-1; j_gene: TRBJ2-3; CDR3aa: SGGANTQY
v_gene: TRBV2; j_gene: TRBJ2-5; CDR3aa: ASGGQGRETQY
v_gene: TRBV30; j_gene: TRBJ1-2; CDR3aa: AWSRSYIPNYGYT
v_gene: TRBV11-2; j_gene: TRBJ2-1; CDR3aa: ASSLGQYNEQF
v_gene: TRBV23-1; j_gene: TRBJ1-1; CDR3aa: ASSQSGLLLNTEAF
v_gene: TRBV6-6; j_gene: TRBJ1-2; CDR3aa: ASVGTGGGYT
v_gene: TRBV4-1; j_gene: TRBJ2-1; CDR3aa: ASSRNTGGQSVPQF
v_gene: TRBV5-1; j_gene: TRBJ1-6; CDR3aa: ASSQGQGGSPLH
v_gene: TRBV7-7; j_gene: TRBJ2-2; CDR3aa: ASSFGATGELF
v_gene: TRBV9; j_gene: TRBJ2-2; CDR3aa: ASSFGTGRSSTGELF
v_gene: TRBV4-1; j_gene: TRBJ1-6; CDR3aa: ASSQVMVSSPLH
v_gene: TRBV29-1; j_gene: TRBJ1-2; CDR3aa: SVGQQEGYT
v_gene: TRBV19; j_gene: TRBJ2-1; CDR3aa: ASSSNPGSYNEQF
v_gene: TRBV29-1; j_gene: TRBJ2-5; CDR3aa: SCGESQETQY
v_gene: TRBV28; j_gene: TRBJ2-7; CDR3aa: ASSFMTGSNEQY
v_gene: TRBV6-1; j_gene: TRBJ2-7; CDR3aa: ASSEALAGGSYEQY
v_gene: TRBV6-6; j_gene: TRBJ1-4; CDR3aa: ASSYPPGQRAEKLF